Below are 19 T cell receptor beta chains sequenced from a single sample in a study of metastatic and nonmetastatic thyroid tumors. There were no patients who had received any treatment before thyroid surgery. TCRdb called clones again from the PCR reads with MiXCR. The data contain just over 15,000 clones, about 35% of them singletons. Material: tumor tissue. The receptors come from a male donor with papillary thyroid cancer or a benign thyroid nodule (not recorded which). Some clones in this sample may be carry-over from other donors' samples.

In the case of this clone: Germline and junction disagree at one end, which may indicate a read error. The V and J genes are TRBV12-3 or TRBV12-4 and TRBJ2-1, with 8 bases fitting TRBD1. This CDR3 is 15 amino acids long. The CDR3 protein is CVSTYDRGFYNEQFF. The CDR3 DNA sequence: TGTGTCAGCACCTATGACAGGGGCTTCTACAATGAGCAGTTCTTC.

For this clone: The conserved phenylalanine or tryptophan normally closing the CDR3 is absent here, so this likely arose from a read error. This chain uses TRBV7-9 with TRBJ2-7, with a weak D call TRBD1 (5 bases). V was shortened by 5 bases and J by 7 bases, with 15 bases between the two germline ends. This CDR3 is built from 13 residues. Germline V gene data show CDR1 as SEHNR and CDR2 as FQNEAQ (reference sequence). The CDR3 DNA sequence: TGTGCCAGCAGCGTATACAGGTGGGTGGAGCAGTACTGC. It specifies CASSVYRWVEQYC.

By frequency in the sample, this clone is medium-sized. The chain combines TRBV30 with TRBJ1-6; D is unresolved. CDR1 is GTSNPN and CDR2 is SVGIG in the germline V gene (reference sequence). The CDR3 is 13 residues long. Trimming shortened V by 0 bases and J by 10 bases, and 10 bases separated the two germline ends. CDR3 DNA sequence: TGTGCCTGGAGTGTTGGGGTGTGGTCACCCCTCCACTTT. As protein: CAWSVGVWSPLHF.

Points on this clone: A read error may produce the germline difference seen at one junction end. The V and J genes are TRBV6-7 and TRBJ2-3; 7 positions match TRBD2. TRBV6-7 is annotated as an ORF whose role is uncertain. The CDR3 runs 18 residues. The CDR3 protein is CATSYSLPSQRDLDTQYF. DNA of the CDR3: TGTGCCACCAGTTATTCCCTTCCCAGCCAGCGGGATTTAGATACGCAGTATTTT.

J is TRBJ2-7 and V is TRBV20-1; D gene uncertain. The CDR3 totals 16 residues. Trimming took 2 bases from V and 5 from J, leaving 22 bases between them. Germline V lookup: CDR1 DFQATT, CDR2 SNEGSKA (reference sequence). The DNA for the CDR3 is TGCAGTGCTAGATCTAGACCAGGAAGTCCTAGGAACGAGCAGTACTTC. Translated, it gives CSARSRPGSPRNEQYF.

Details on this clone: The sample carries other DNA sequences with the same CDR3. The V and J genes are TRBV19 and TRBJ2-7, with D unresolved. The V end lost 4 bases, the J end lost 6 bases, and 16 bases lay between the germline ends. Germline lookup yields CDR1 LNHDA and CDR2 SQIVND (reference sequence). The CDR3 is made up of 14 amino acids. This CDR3 reads CASSTARFGREQYF. CDR3 nucleotide sequence: TGTGCCAGTAGTACCGCCCGCTTCGGTCGCGAGCAGTACTTC.

This clone was detected many times. V gene TRBV15 combines with J gene TRBJ1-1, with unresolved D. Trimming cost V 1 base and J 5 bases, with 14 bases left between them. The CDR3 loop spans 15 amino acids. CDR1 is LNHNV, CDR2 YYDKDF, per germline (reference sequence). The CDR3 DNA is TGTGCCACCAGCAGAGGGGTACGTAGTCAAACTGAAGCTTTCTTT. Its translation is CATSRGVRSQTEAFF.

This clone is classed as medium-sized. The chain has TRBV11-1 and TRBJ2-2; D call uncertain. CDR1 and CDR2 (germline): SGHAT, FQDESV (reference sequence). The ends were cut back, 1 base at V and 2 bases at J, with 8 bases in the middle. The CDR3 is 15 amino acids. CDR3 loop: CASSLVGLNTGELFF. In DNA form, the CDR3 reads TGTGCCAGCAGCTTAGTGGGATTAAACACCGGGGAGCTGTTTTTT.

The chain employs TRBV6-1 and TRBJ1-6, with D maybe TRBD1 (5 bases). CDR1 is MNHNS, CDR2 SASEGT, per germline. Trimming removed 5 bases at V and 9 bases at J, with 14 bases between. This CDR3 region has 14 residues. CDR3 amino acids: CASSSGTEVSPLHF. The CDR3 DNA reads TGTGCCAGCAGTAGCGGGACGGAGGTTTCACCCCTCCACTTT.

This clone occurred many times. CDR3 DNA: TGTGCCAGCAGTTTTCATCTAGCGGTCCTGACCTACGAGCAGTACTTC. Its protein is CASSFHLAVLTYEQYF. This sequence joins TRBV28 and TRBJ2-7, with TRBD2 identical over 7 bases. The CDR3 contains 16 residues. V shed 3 bases, J shed 2 bases, and the junction held 10 bases outside the gene matches. CDR1 and CDR2 from the germline V gene are MDHEN and SYDVKM.

This clone was detected many times. This chain uses TRBV19 with TRBJ1-5; maybe TRBD1 (6 bases). V was trimmed by 1 base and J by 6 bases, leaving 10 bases between them. The CDR3 runs 14 residues. CDR1 LNHDA and CDR2 SQIVND come from the germline V gene (reference sequence). The CDR3 DNA reads TGTGCCAGTAGTATAGGGGGGGGGGCTCAGCCCCAGCATTTT. It is translated as CASSIGGGAQPQHF.

This clone was seen a few times. This chain connects TRBV6-5 to TRBJ2-7; weak D call: TRBD2 (6 bases). V lost 0 bases and J lost 3, with 12 bases in between. The CDR3 has 15 residues. The germline gives CDR1 MNHEY, CDR2 SVGAGI. CDR3 region: CASSYSTRRDYEQYF. As DNA, the CDR3 is TGTGCCAGCAGTTACTCGACTAGGCGGGACTACGAGCAGTACTTC.

The V call is TRBV20-1, the J call TRBJ2-1; TRBD2 matches at 7 bases. This CDR3 region has 16 residues. Germline V gene data show CDR1 as DFQATT and CDR2 as SNEGSKA (reference sequence). J gave up 5 bases and V 1 base, and 11 bases lay outside the gene matches. CDR3 bases: TGCAGTGCTAGAGCTACGACTAGCTGGGGCCACAATGAGCAGTTCTTC. It translates to CSARATTSWGHNEQFF.

This sequence joins TRBV11-2 and TRBJ2-1; no clear D. CDR1 and CDR2 from the germline V gene are SGHAT and FQNNGV. Trimming shortened V by 1 base and J by 8 bases, and 18 bases separated the two germline ends. The CDR3 sequence is 16 residues long. CDR3 DNA: TGTGCCAGCAGCTTAGGAGCTGGGTGGGGTGTAGATGAGCAGTTCTTC. It specifies CASSLGAGWGVDEQFF.

The rearrangement uses TRBV5-1 and TRBJ2-1; possible D gene TRBD2, 6 bases. This CDR3 spans 13 amino acids. Germline V lookup: CDR1 SGHRS, CDR2 YFSETQ. V dropped 6 bases and J dropped 8 bases, with 15 bases sitting between them. The CDR3 spells CASIVGGSDEQFF. The CDR3, as DNA: TGCGCCAGCATCGTCGGAGGGAGCGATGAGCAGTTCTTC.

This clone came up a few times. Mismatch with germline at one junction end may stem from a read error. The genes are TRBV2 and TRBJ2-5; D call uncertain. The CDR3 sequence is 12 residues long. In germline, CDR1 is SNHLY, CDR2 FYNNEI. Here the CDR3 DNA reads TGTGCCAGCAGTCAAGCATTGGATACCCAGTACTTC. Its protein product is CASSQALDTQYF. Variable domain in full (rest from reference TRBV2 and TRBJ2-5): EPEVTQTPSHQVTQMGQEVILRCVPISNHLYFYWYRQILGQKVEFLVSFYNNEISEKSEIFDDQFSVERPDGSNFTLKIRSTKLEDSAMYFCASSQALDTQYFGPGTRLLVL.

The sample holds many counts of this clone. V gene TRBV7-9 combines with J gene TRBJ1-1; D remains unclear. This CDR3 is 12 amino acids long. Per the germline V gene, CDR1 is SEHNR and CDR2 is FQNEAQ (reference sequence). V shed 4 bases and J shed 5 bases, with 8 bases lying between them. The CDR3 DNA reads as TGTGCCAGCAGCTATGGAGGGACTGAAGCTTTCTTT. Its protein is CASSYGGTEAFF.

This clone was seen many times. The gene calls are TRBV11-2 and TRBJ2-2; TRBD1 matches 7 bases. Germline CDR1 is SGHAT and CDR2 is FQNNGV. The J segment lost 0 bases and the V segment lost 5 bases, leaving 6 bases of the junction unmatched. The CDR3 covers 16 residues. The chain's CDR3 is CASSTRQGTNTGELFF. Written as DNA, the CDR3 is TGTGCCAGCAGCACCAGACAGGGTACGAACACCGGGGAGCTGTTTTTT.

This clone was seen many times. The V call is TRBV30, the J call TRBJ2-2, with D possibly TRBD1 on 5 matching bases. From germline, CDR1 is GTSNPN and CDR2 SVGIG (reference sequence). V lost 1 base to trimming and J lost 3 bases, with 12 bases between them. The CDR3 covers 15 residues. Here the CDR3 DNA reads TGTGCCTGGAGTGCCCCGGAAGGGGACACCGGGGAGCTGTTTTTT. Translated, it gives CAWSAPEGDTGELFF. The variable domain in full, completed from reference TRBV30 and TRBJ2-2, reads SQTIHQWPATLVQPVGSPLSLECTVEGTSNPNLYWYRQAAGRGLQLLFYSVGIGQISSEVPQNLSASRPQDRQFILSSKKLLLSDSGFYLCAWSAPEGDTGELFFGEGSRLTVL.